This passage covers 8 T cell receptor beta chains from one sample sequenced in a study of blood T cell repertoires in COVID-19. TCRdb keeps only in-frame clones here, not all; method: immunoSEQ multiplex PCR. This repertoire shows 40,000 to 55,000 clones, 65% to 85% found once; its top ten account for around 4.5%. What was sequenced was peripheral blood. Receptors originate from a man aged 50-59 years with active COVID-19.

The V and J genes are TRBV9 and TRBJ2-2; D may be TRBD2 (5 bases). The CDR3 has 13 residues. CDR1 is SGDLS, CDR2 YYNGEE, per germline. V was clipped by 5 bases and J by 3 bases, with 8 bases between them. The CDR3 protein is CASRRAYTGELFF. The CDR3 DNA reads TGTGCCAGCAGGAGGGCCTACACCGGGGAGCTGTTTTTT.

This chain uses TRBV5-4 with TRBJ1-1; 7 bases fit TRBD1. V trimming: 4 bases; J trimming: 0 bases; junction bases outside the gene matches: 6. Germline V CDR1 and CDR2: SGHNT, YYREEE (reference sequence). The CDR3 runs 15 residues. The CDR3 nucleotides read TGTGCCAGCAGCCCAGAGACAGGGATGAACACTGAAGCTTTCTTT. It codes for CASSPETGMNTEAFF.

This chain uses TRBV12-3 or TRBV12-4 with TRBJ2-5, with D possibly being TRBD1 (5 bases). Trimming stripped 8 bases from V and 2 bases from J, with 9 bases between. The CDR3 is 12 amino acids. The CDR3 bases are TGTGCCAGCGGGGCCCAGCAAGAGACCCAGTACTTC. Protein product: CASGAQQETQYF.

V usage is TRBV6-1 and J usage is TRBJ2-6; D unresolved. The ends were cut back, 3 bases at V and 3 bases at J, with 12 bases in the middle. The CDR3 covers 16 residues. Germline V gives CDR1 MNHNS, CDR2 SASEGT. CDR3 loop: CASSDLFANGANVLTF. DNA for the CDR3: TGTGCCAGCAGTGATCTTTTTGCTAATGGGGCCAACGTCCTGACTTTC.

The chain employs TRBV19 and TRBJ1-1; D remains ambiguous. The germline V and J ends were trimmed by 3 bases and 2 bases, with 13 bases remaining between them. Germline V gene lookup returns CDR1 LNHDA and CDR2 SQIVND (reference sequence). This CDR3 has 15 amino acids. CDR3 nucleotides: TGTGCCAGTAGTATCACGGCAGGAAAAAACACTGAAGCTTTCTTT. Its translation is CASSITAGKNTEAFF. The variable domain in full, completed from reference TRBV19 and TRBJ1-1, reads DGGITQSPKYLFRKEGQNVTLSCEQNLNHDAMYWYRQDPGQGLRLIYYSQIVNDFQKGDIAEGYSVSREKKESFPLTVTSAQKNPTAFYLCASSITAGKNTEAFFGQGTRLTVV.

The chain combines TRBV6-5 with TRBJ2-1; possibly TRBD1 for D (6 bases). The CDR3 has 14 amino acids. The germline V gene has CDR1 MNHEY and CDR2 SVGAGI. With 5 bases removed from V and 8 bases from J, the gap between germline ends came to 16 bases. The DNA of the CDR3 is TGTGCCAGCAGTCTTCAACAGGGCCGGGATGAGCAGTTCTTC. Translated, it gives CASSLQQGRDEQFF.

The rearrangement joins TRBV28 to TRBJ1-2; a possible D gene is TRBD1 (5 bases). Between the trimmed V and J ends, which lost 6 bases and 5 bases, there was a span of 19 bases. Per the germline V gene, CDR1 is MDHEN and CDR2 is SYDVKM. This CDR3 comprises 15 residues. CDR3 sequence (DNA): TGTGCCAGCAGCCTAGCGACAGCCATAATGTATGGCTACACCTTC. Translation: CASSLATAIMYGYTF.

In DNA form, the CDR3 reads TGTGCCATCACTGGGACTAGCGGGGGTCTTTCGAACACCGGGGAGCTGTTTTTT. Its translation is CAITGTSGGLSNTGELFF. The chain joins TRBV10-3 to TRBJ2-2; 14 bases match TRBD2. The ends lost 7 bases at V and 0 bases at J; junction bases unmatched: 7. CDR3 length: 18 amino acids. Germline V CDR1 and CDR2: ENHRY, SYGVKD.